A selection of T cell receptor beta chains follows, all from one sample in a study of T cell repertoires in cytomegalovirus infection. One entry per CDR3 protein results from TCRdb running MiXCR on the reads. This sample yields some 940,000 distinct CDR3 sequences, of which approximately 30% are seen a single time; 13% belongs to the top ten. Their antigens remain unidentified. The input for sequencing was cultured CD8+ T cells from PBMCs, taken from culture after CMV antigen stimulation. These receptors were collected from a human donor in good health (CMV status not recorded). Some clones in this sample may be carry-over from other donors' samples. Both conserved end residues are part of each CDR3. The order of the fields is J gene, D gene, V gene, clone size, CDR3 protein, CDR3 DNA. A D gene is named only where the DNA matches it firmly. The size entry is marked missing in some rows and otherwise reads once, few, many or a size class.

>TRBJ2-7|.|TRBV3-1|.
CASSQGQGSGEQYF
TGTGCCAGCAGCCAGGGGCAGGGAAGTGGCGAGCAGTACTTC
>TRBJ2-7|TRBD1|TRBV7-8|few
CASSHRGLGQGDAYEQYF
TGTGCCAGCAGCCATCGCGGGTTGGGACAGGGCGATGCCTACGAGCAGTACTTC
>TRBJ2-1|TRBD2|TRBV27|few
CASSGWTSGLTHNEQFF
TGTGCCAGCAGTGGATGGACTAGCGGGCTAACTCACAATGAGCAGTTCTTC
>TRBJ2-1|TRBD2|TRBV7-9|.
CASSLSTSGDNEQFF
TGTGCCAGCAGCTTATCGACTAGCGGAGACAATGAGCAGTTCTTC
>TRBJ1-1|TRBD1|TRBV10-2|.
CASRNRGSYDTEAFF
TGCGCCAGCAGGAACAGGGGATCCTACGACACTGAAGCTTTCTTT
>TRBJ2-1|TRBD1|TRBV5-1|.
CASSIIGQGRGDEQFF
TGCGCCAGCAGCATTATCGGACAGGGGAGGGGCGATGAGCAGTTCTTC
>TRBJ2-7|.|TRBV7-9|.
CASSHTGNYEQYF
TGTGCCAGCAGCCACACAGGGAACTACGAGCAGTACTTC
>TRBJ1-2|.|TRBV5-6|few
CASSFSDILNYGYTF
TGTGCCAGCAGCTTCTCGGACATCCTTAACTATGGCTACACCTTC
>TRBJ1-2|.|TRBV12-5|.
CASAPGLLLYGYTF
TGTGCTAGTGCCCCGGGACTCCTCCTCTATGGCTACACCTTC
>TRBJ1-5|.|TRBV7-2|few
CASSAHRDSNQPQHF
TGTGCCAGCAGCGCCCACAGGGATTCCAATCAGCCCCAGCATTTT